The T cell receptor (beta chain) described here comes from a study of T cell repertoires in cytomegalovirus infection (dated by TCRdb to 2018 to 2020). The study in broad terms: Peptide stimulations targeted recently identified HLA-C-restricted CMV epitopes, whose presentation resists viral immunomodulation, together with well-studied HLA-B-restricted epitopes. Because public TCR beta signatures pointed to carriage of CMV infection together with the matching HLA type, the HLA type of each donor mattered for the analysis. Broader findings and caveats from the paper: The ex vivo response was dominated by HLA-C-restricted CMV-specific TCR beta clonotypes, and the single most frequent clonotype in two of eight donors was supplied by these HLA-C-restricted clonotypes. Carriers of CMV infection plus the relevant HLA type were discriminated by the cumulative frequency of public TCR beta family members in the study cohort and in an independent roughly 370-donor cohort.

The sample was run on an Illumina HiSeq 1500. TCRdb reran the public reads through fastp at Q25 and MiXCR, keeping productive beta chains. Rows with one shared CDR3 protein collapse into an entry with the most common genes and DNA. The sample records hundreds of thousands of distinct CDR3 sequences, roughly 30% of which are singletons. The top ten clones comprise roughly 18% of the sample. In its sample, this clonotype was seen many times. Its antigen has not been determined. No much larger clone is present one base from it, and per-base qualities are unavailable. The intended sense of this specimen's treatment or condition label: in vitro stimulation with specific CMV peptide epitopes to enrich CMV-specific T cells. The material was cultured PBMCs, obtained from culture after CMV antigen stimulation. The clonotype originates from a human donor in good health (CMV status not recorded). Some clones in this sample may be carry-over from other donors' samples.

The DNA sequence is TGTGCCAGCAGTTACCGCACAGATACGCAGTATTTT. Protein translation: CASSYRTDTQYF. This chain is built from TRBV6-2 or TRBV6-3 and TRBJ2-3, with the D gene uncertain. The germline V gene supplies CDR1 MNHEY and CDR2 SVGEGT. V was cut back by 2 bases and J by 1 base, leaving a gap of 1 base between them. The CDR3 holds 12 amino acids from the cysteine to the phenylalanine. The kept DNA is CDR3 alone, 36 bases in frame from the first base.